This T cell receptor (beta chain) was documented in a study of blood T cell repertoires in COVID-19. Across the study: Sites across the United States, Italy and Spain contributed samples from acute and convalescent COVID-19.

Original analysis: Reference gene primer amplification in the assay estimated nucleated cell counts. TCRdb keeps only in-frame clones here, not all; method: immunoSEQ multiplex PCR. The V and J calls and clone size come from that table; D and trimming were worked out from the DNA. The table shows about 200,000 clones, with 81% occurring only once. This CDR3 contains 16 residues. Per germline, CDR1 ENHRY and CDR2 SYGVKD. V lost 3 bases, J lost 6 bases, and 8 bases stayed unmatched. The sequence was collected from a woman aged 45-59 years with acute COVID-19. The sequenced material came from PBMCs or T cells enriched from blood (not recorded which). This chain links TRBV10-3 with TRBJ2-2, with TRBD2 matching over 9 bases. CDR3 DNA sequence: TGTGCCATCAGTGATGGTAGCGGGGGTCTCCCCGGGGAGCTGTTTTTT. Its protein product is CAISDGSGGLPGELFF.